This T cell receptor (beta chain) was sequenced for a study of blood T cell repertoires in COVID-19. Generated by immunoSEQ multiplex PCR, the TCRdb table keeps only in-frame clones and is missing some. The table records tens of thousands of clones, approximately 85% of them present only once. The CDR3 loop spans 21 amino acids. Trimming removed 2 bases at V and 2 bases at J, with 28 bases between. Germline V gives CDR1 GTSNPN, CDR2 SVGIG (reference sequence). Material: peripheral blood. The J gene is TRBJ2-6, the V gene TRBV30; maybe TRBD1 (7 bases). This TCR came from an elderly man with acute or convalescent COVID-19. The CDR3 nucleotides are TGTGCCTGGAGTTCCAGGATAGTCAAACAGGGGAGGATCGCTGGGGCCAACGTCCTGACTTTC. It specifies CAWSSRIVKQGRIAGANVLTF.